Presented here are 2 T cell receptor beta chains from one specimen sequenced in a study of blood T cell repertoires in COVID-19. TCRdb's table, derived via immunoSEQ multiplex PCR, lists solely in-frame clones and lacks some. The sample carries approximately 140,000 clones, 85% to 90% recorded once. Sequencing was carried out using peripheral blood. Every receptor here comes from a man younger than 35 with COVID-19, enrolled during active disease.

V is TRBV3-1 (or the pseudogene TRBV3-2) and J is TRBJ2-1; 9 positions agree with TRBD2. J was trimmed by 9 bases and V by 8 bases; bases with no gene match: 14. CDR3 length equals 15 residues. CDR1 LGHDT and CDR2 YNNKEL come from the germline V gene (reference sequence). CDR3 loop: CASWPETSGLCEQFF. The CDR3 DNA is TGTGCCAGCTGGCCCGAGACTAGCGGCCTTTGTGAGCAGTTCTTC.

CDR3 in amino acids: CACAGSDSNQPQHF. In DNA, the CDR3 is TGTGCCTGCGCCGGGAGTGATAGCAATCAGCCCCAGCATTTT. V is TRBV30 and J is TRBJ1-5; D gene ambiguous. Germline CDR1 is GTSNPN and CDR2 is SVGIG (reference sequence). Trimming left V 6 bases short and J 0 bases short, with 12 bases between. The CDR3 loop spans 14 amino acids.